The 31 T cell receptor beta chains given below trace back to one sample, sequenced in a study of T cell clonotyping in hematopoietic cell transplantation. The assay was immunoSEQ multiplex PCR, and TCRdb's table has in-frame clones only and misses some. The repertoire consists of about 29,000 clones, with 92% occurring once and the leading ten covering around 10%. This specimen was PBMCs, taken 100 days after allogeneic stem cell transplant. These receptors originate from a female patient between 50 and 59 years old who had an allogeneic stem cell transplant from a related donor, so the T cells may come from the graft donor. Some clones in this sample may be carry-over from other donors' samples.

This chain uses TRBV9 with TRBJ2-7, with D uncertain. The CDR3 is made up of 13 amino acids. Trimming removed 4 bases from V and 0 bases from J, with 8 bases in between. Per germline, CDR1 SGDLS and CDR2 YYNGEE. DNA for the CDR3: TGTGCCAGCAGCACCGTGGGCTCCTACGAGCAGTACTTC. Amino acid sequence: CASSTVGSYEQYF.

The genes are TRBV7-2 and TRBJ1-2; D gene ambiguous. Trimming took 0 bases from V and 8 from J, leaving 10 bases between them. The CDR3 runs 13 residues. Germline loops: CDR1 SGHTA, CDR2 FQGNSA. CDR3 residues: CASSLAPWRGYTF. The CDR3 DNA is TGTGCCAGCAGCTTAGCGCCCTGGAGGGGCTACACCTTC.

Worth noting for this clone: The sample contains more than one DNA sequence encoding this CDR3. The CDR3 DNA is TGTGCCAGCAGTGAATACGAGCAGTACTTC. Translation: CASSEYEQYF. The V call is TRBV2, the J call TRBJ2-7; no clear D gene. Per the germline V gene, CDR1 is SNHLY and CDR2 is FYNNEI. The CDR3 is made up of 10 amino acids. Deletions cut 2 bases from V and 4 bases from J, with 0 bases between.

The chain joins TRBV10-3 to TRBJ2-2, with D maybe TRBD2 (5 bases). The germline V and J ends were trimmed by 7 bases and 4 bases, with 10 bases remaining between them. Germline V gene data show CDR1 as ENHRY and CDR2 as SYGVKD. This CDR3 has 13 amino acids. DNA of the CDR3: TGTGCCATCATTGACGGACTCACCGGGGAGCTGTTTTTT. Residues: CAIIDGLTGELFF.

This sequence joins TRBV10-1 and TRBJ2-3; tentatively, D is TRBD1 (5 bases). Germline loops: CDR1 WNHNN, CDR2 SYGVQD (reference sequence). Trimming shortened V by 3 bases and J by 0 bases, and 7 bases separated the two germline ends. This CDR3 has 14 amino acids. The CDR3 coding sequence is TGCGCCAGCAGTGACAGGGTTAGCACAGATACGCAGTATTTT. Its protein product is CASSDRVSTDTQYF.

The rearrangement links TRBV7-9 to TRBJ2-7, with D tentatively TRBD1 or TRBD2 (5 bases each). The CDR3 totals 12 residues. V lost 7 bases to trimming and J lost 5 bases, with 12 bases between them. Per germline, CDR1 SEHNR and CDR2 FQNEAQ (reference sequence). CDR3 DNA sequence: TGTGCCAGCAACTCGGGGACCCACGAGCAGTACTTC. Translation gives CASNSGTHEQYF.

This clone was observed once. The chain carries TRBV7-3 and TRBJ2-1; D call uncertain. V gave up 1 base and J gave up 4 bases, with 8 bases separating them. This CDR3 region has 14 residues. Germline V lookup: CDR1 SGHTA, CDR2 FQGTGA. The CDR3 is CASSLNGGYNEQFF. The CDR3 coding sequence is TGTGCCAGCAGCTTAAACGGCGGTTACAATGAGCAGTTCTTC.

The chain links TRBV30 to TRBJ2-1; TRBD2 agrees at 8 bases. The V gene end was trimmed by 0 bases and the J gene end by 7 bases; junction bases not matched to a gene: 8. From germline, CDR1 is GTSNPN and CDR2 SVGIG (reference sequence). This CDR3 spans 15 amino acids. CDR3 sequence (DNA): TGTGCCTGGAGTGTAGGGCTAGCGGGTTTTAATGAGCAGTTCTTC. This gives the protein CAWSVGLAGFNEQFF. Supplemented by reference TRBV30 and TRBJ2-1, the full variable domain reads SQTIHQWPATLVQPVGSPLSLECTVEGTSNPNLYWYRQAAGRGLQLLFYSVGIGQISSEVPQNLSASRPQDRQFILSSKKLLLSDSGFYLCAWSVGLAGFNEQFFGPGTRLTVL.

The chain employs TRBV19 and TRBJ1-6; weak D call: TRBD1 (5 bases). The V end lost 3 bases, the J end lost 9 bases, and 15 bases lay between the germline ends. Germline V gene lookup returns CDR1 LNHDA and CDR2 SQIVND (reference sequence). The CDR3 has 15 residues. CDR3 amino acids: CASSIELGGTSPLHF. The CDR3 DNA follows: TGTGCCAGTAGTATCGAGCTGGGGGGGACTTCACCCCTCCACTTT.

The chain links TRBV6-5 to TRBJ2-5; 7 positions match TRBD1. The V gene's germline CDR1 is MNHEY and CDR2 SVGAGI. The J segment lost 0 bases and the V segment lost 4 bases, leaving 8 bases of the junction unmatched. CDR3 size: 16 residues. In DNA form, the CDR3 reads TGTGCCAGCAGTTCTCACAGGGGCCGGTACCAAGAGACCCAGTACTTC. Translating gives CASSSHRGRYQETQYF.

V and J are TRBV5-1 and TRBJ1-1; D possibly corresponds to TRBD1 (5 bases). Germline-derived CDR1 and CDR2 are SGHRS and YFSETQ. The CDR3 contains 14 residues. Trimming took off 3 bases at V and 6 bases at J, with 15 bases between the two ends. DNA of the CDR3: TGCGCCAGCAGCTCCGACCCAGGGATAGCTGAAGCTTTCTTT. It yields the protein CASSSDPGIAEAFF.

CDR3 nucleotides: TGCGCCAGCAGCTTGGCCGGGCAGATCAATCAGCCCCAGCATTTT. Its protein is CASSLAGQINQPQHF. The chain uses TRBV5-1 and TRBJ1-5; D is uncertain. V gave up 0 bases and J gave up 3 bases, with 10 bases separating them. The CDR3 is 15 amino acids. Germline lookup yields CDR1 SGHRS and CDR2 YFSETQ.

The rearrangement links TRBV19 to TRBJ1-5; 9 nucleotides agree with TRBD1. After removal of 5 bases from V and 1 base from J, the junction contained 9 bases not matched to a gene. Germline-derived CDR1 and CDR2 are LNHDA and SQIVND (reference sequence). The CDR3 runs 17 residues. Here the CDR3 DNA reads TGTGCCAGTAGTCAACCCTACGGGACAGGGAGCAATCAGCCCCAGCATTTT. Protein: CASSQPYGTGSNQPQHF.

The chain links TRBV27 to TRBJ1-6; TRBD1 aligns across 9 bases. CDR3 length: 15 residues. The V segment lost 6 bases and the J segment 10 bases; nucleotides outside the gene matches: 10. The germline CDR1 and CDR2 sequences are MNHEY and SMNVEV (reference sequence). As DNA, the CDR3 is TGTGCCAGCAGAAAAAGTACAGGGGGCTGGTCACCCCTCCACTTT. Translating gives CASRKSTGGWSPLHF.

The chain recombines TRBV11-2 with TRBJ1-2; D uncertain. V lost 5 bases and J lost 6, with 10 bases in between. There are 12 residues in the CDR3. Germline CDR1 reads SGHAT; CDR2 reads FQNNGV. CDR3 protein: CASSRWADGYTF. The CDR3 DNA is TGTGCCAGCAGCCGGTGGGCGGATGGCTACACCTTC.

The chain combines TRBV30 with TRBJ1-6, with unresolved D. The CDR3 runs 17 residues. With 0 bases removed from V and 10 bases from J, the gap between germline ends came to 22 bases. Per the germline V gene, CDR1 is GTSNPN and CDR2 is SVGIG (reference sequence). This chain's CDR3 is CAWSVTGFLLVASPLHF. The CDR3 bases are TGTGCCTGGAGTGTAACGGGTTTCCTATTAGTAGCCTCACCCCTCCACTTT.

The rearrangement links TRBV2 to TRBJ2-1; 12 bases align to TRBD2. Unmatched junction bases numbered 9, after V lost 7 bases and J lost 2 bases. Germline assignment: CDR1 SNHLY and CDR2 FYNNEI. The CDR3 is 17 residues long. The CDR3: CASNGASGGAPYNEQFF. CDR3 in DNA: TGTGCCAGCAATGGCGCTAGCGGGGGGGCCCCCTACAATGAGCAGTTCTTC.

The chain recombines TRBV30 with TRBJ2-4, with a weak D call TRBD2 (5 bases). The germline V gene encodes CDR1 GTSNPN and CDR2 SVGIG (reference sequence). The CDR3 loop spans 14 amino acids. V was shortened by 2 bases and J by 6 bases, with 14 bases between the two germline ends. The CDR3 nucleotides are TGTGCCTGGAGTCCCGGGATCCCGGGAAACATTCAGTACTTC. Translation: CAWSPGIPGNIQYF.

V gene TRBV6-5 combines with J gene TRBJ2-3; the D is unclear. The ends were cut back, 4 bases at V and 4 bases at J, with 15 bases in the middle. Germline V gene data show CDR1 as MNHEY and CDR2 as SVGAGI. The CDR3 runs to 15 residues. The CDR3 sequence: CASSLKVNFADTQYF. The CDR3 DNA follows: TGTGCCAGCAGTTTGAAAGTTAACTTCGCAGATACGCAGTATTTT.

The chain employs TRBV6-5 and TRBJ2-2; possible D gene TRBD1, 6 bases. Germline CDR1 and CDR2: MNHEY and SVGAGI. Trimming left V 2 bases short and J 2 bases short, with 12 bases between. The CDR3 is 16 residues long. Written as DNA, the CDR3 is TGTGCCAGCAGTTACCAGGGACACCGAAACACCGGGGAGCTGTTTTTT. This sequence encodes CASSYQGHRNTGELFF.

The CDR3 sequence: CASSLGGGGTDTQYF. The DNA of the CDR3 is TGTGCCAGCAGCTTAGGAGGGGGCGGAACAGATACGCAGTATTTT. This sequence joins TRBV7-9 and TRBJ2-3; 7 bases are shared with TRBD1. Germline V CDR1 and CDR2: SEHNR, FQNEAQ (reference sequence). V shed 1 base, J shed 3 bases, and the junction held 4 bases outside the gene matches. The CDR3 runs to 15 residues.

This clone was counted once. This chain connects TRBV27 to TRBJ2-7; weak D call: TRBD2 (6 bases). This CDR3 is 14 amino acids long. Between the trimmed V and J ends, which lost 3 bases and 5 bases, there was a span of 14 bases. Germline values: CDR1 MNHEY, CDR2 SMNVEV (reference sequence). CDR3 bases: TGTGCCAGCAGTTTGGAGGGGAGATTCAACGAGCAGTACTTC. This encodes CASSLEGRFNEQYF.

This clone has only a few counts. The rearrangement joins TRBV30 to TRBJ1-6; 8 nucleotides agree with TRBD1. This CDR3 has 13 residues. From germline, CDR1 is GTSNPN and CDR2 SVGIG (reference sequence). The junction had 7 bases not matched to a gene; V was cut back by 4 bases and J by 11 bases. The CDR3 protein is CAWTGGGRAPLHF. CDR3 DNA sequence: TGTGCCTGGACAGGGGGCGGTCGAGCACCCCTCCACTTT.

The CDR3 is CASSPGLFRGHEQYF. The CDR3 DNA reads TGTGCCAGCAGCCCGGGTCTTTTTCGGGGACACGAGCAGTACTTC. The V call is TRBV7-9, the J call TRBJ2-7; D tentatively fits TRBD1 or TRBD2 (5 bases each). Trimming pared 5 bases from V and 5 bases from J, leaving 19 bases between. The CDR3 runs 15 residues. Germline values: CDR1 SEHNR, CDR2 FQNEAQ (reference sequence).

The chain is built from TRBV4-1 and TRBJ1-1, with D tentatively TRBD1 (5 bases). This CDR3 is built from 15 residues. V lost 4 bases and J lost 2, with 14 bases in between. Germline values: CDR1 MGHRA, CDR2 YSYEKL. The CDR3 is CASSRYGTFNTEAFF. The CDR3 coding sequence is TGCGCCAGCAGCCGATACGGGACCTTCAACACTGAAGCTTTCTTT.

This chain joins TRBV30 and TRBJ1-5; D perhaps matches TRBD1 (6 bases). With 1 base removed from V and 3 bases from J, the gap between germline ends came to 13 bases. Germline CDR1 and CDR2: GTSNPN and SVGIG (reference sequence). The CDR3 is made up of 15 amino acids. CDR3 bases: TGTGCCTGGAGTGCCTCCCGGGGGGCCAATCAGCCCCAGCATTTT. Its translation is CAWSASRGANQPQHF.

The DNA of the CDR3 is TGTGCCAGCAGCCTGTCCGGACAAGATGGCTACACCTTC. It specifies CASSLSGQDGYTF. The genes are TRBV7-9 and TRBJ1-2; tentative D call: TRBD1 (5 bases). Germline lookup yields CDR1 SEHNR and CDR2 FQNEAQ (reference sequence). This CDR3 is built from 13 residues. With 5 bases removed from V and 6 bases from J, the gap between germline ends came to 13 bases.

CDR3 in DNA: TGCAGCGGGGGACACTTTAACTATGGCTACACCTTC. It yields the protein CSGGHFNYGYTF. The chain uses TRBV29-1 and TRBJ1-2; D is perhaps TRBD1 (6 bases). This CDR3 is 12 amino acids long. V was pared by 7 bases and J by 1 base, with 10 bases between. Germline CDR1 reads SQVTM; CDR2 reads ANQGSEA.

The gene calls are TRBV5-1 and TRBJ2-5; TRBD2 might be the D (6 bases). This CDR3 is 14 amino acids long. Germline-derived CDR1 and CDR2 are SGHRS and YFSETQ. V was pared by 2 bases and J by 4 bases, with 12 bases between. The CDR3 coding sequence is TGCGCCAGCAGCTTAATAGCGGTGAGAGAGACCCAGTACTTC. Its translation: CASSLIAVRETQYF.

The chain couples TRBV11-2 to TRBJ2-5; D is unresolved. Germline V gives CDR1 SGHAT, CDR2 FQNNGV. Trimming took off 2 bases at V and 11 bases at J, with 9 bases between the two ends. This CDR3 has 11 amino acids. The CDR3 sequence: CASSLNKEQYF. CDR3 sequence (DNA): TGTGCCAGCAGCTTAAATAAAGAGCAGTACTTC.

V is TRBV7-9 and J is TRBJ1-1; TRBD1 aligns across 8 bases. This CDR3 contains 14 residues. J lost 7 bases, V lost 5 bases, and 9 bases had no gene match. Germline values: CDR1 SEHNR, CDR2 FQNEAQ (reference sequence). The CDR3, as DNA: TGTGCCAGCAGCCGGACAGGGAATGAGCTTGAAGCTTTCTTT. This sequence encodes CASSRTGNELEAFF. Complete variable domain (other parts from reference TRBV7-9 and TRBJ1-1): DTGVSQNPRHKITKRGQNVTFRCDPISEHNRLYWYRQTLGQGPEFLTYFQNEAQLEKSRLLSDRFSAERPKGSFSTLEIQRTEQGDSAMYLCASSRTGNELEAFFGQGTRLTVV.